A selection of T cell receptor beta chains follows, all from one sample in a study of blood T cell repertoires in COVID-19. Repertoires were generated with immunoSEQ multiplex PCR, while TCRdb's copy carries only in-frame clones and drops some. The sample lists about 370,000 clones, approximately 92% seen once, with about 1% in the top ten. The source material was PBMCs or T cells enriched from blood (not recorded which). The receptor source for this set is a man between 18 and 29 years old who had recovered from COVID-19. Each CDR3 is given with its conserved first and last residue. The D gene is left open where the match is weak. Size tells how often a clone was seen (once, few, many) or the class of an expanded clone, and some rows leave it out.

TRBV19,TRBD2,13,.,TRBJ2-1,TGTGCCAGTAGAGGAGCGGGGTACAATGAGCAGTTCTTC,CASRGAGYNEQFF
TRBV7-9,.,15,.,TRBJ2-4,TGTGCCAGCAGGCCCCAGGGATCAGCCAAAAACATTCAGTACTTC,CASRPQGSAKNIQYF
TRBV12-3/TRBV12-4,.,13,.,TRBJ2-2,TGTGCCAGCGGGTCACGGGGATCCAGTGAGCTGTTTTTT,CASGSRGSSELFF
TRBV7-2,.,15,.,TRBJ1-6,TGTGCCAGCAGCCCTCAAGTCCAGGCGAATTCACCCCTCCACTTT,CASSPQVQANSPLHF
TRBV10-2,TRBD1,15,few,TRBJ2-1,TGCGCCAGCAGTGACTCACAGGGGGCGGACAATGAGCAGTTCTTC,CASSDSQGADNEQFF
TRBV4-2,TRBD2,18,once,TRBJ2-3,TGTGCCAGCAGCCAAGCTATACTAGCGGGGGACCGCGTCGATACGCAGTATTTT,CASSQAILAGDRVDTQYF
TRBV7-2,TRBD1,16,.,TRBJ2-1,TGTGCCAGCAGCTTAGACGCAGGACAGGGGTACAATGAGCAGTTCTTC,CASSLDAGQGYNEQFF
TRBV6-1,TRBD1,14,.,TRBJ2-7,TGTGCCAGCAGTGAACCGGGACAGGCCTACGAGCAGTACTTC,CASSEPGQAYEQYF
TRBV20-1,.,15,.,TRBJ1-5,TGCAGTGCTAGTCTCTCCAGGGTGGGTGATCAGCCCCAGCATTTT,CSASLSRVGDQPQHF
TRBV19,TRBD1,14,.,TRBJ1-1,TGTGCCAGTAATCCGGACAGGGCAAGGTCTGAAGCTTTCTTT,CASNPDRARSEAFF
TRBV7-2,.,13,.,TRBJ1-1,TGTGCCAGCAGCTTAACAATTAACACTGAAGCTTTCTTT,CASSLTINTEAFF
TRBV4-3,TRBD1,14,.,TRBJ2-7,TGCGCCAGCAGCCGGGGACAGGGAACCTACGAGCAGTACTTC,CASSRGQGTYEQYF
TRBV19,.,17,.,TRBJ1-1,TGTGCCAGTAGTACCGATAGGTCCGGAACCGGTCGGGCTGAAGCTTTCTTT,CASSTDRSGTGRAEAFF
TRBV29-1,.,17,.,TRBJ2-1,TGCAGCGTTGAACGGCTCCCCCGAGACTCGCCATCCAATGAGCAGTTCTTC,CSVERLPRDSPSNEQFF
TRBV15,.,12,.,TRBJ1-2,TGTGCCGTCGGCGGGGGGGTACGAGGCTACACCTTC,CAVGGGVRGYTF
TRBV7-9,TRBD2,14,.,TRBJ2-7,TGTGCCAGCAGCTCCCAGCGGGGCTCCTACGAGCAGTACTTC,CASSSQRGSYEQYF
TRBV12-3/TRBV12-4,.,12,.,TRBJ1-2,TGTGCCAGCAGTTCCCAGGGAACGGGCTACACCTTC,CASSSQGTGYTF
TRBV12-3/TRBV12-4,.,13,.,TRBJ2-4,TGTGCCAGCAGTCCGGGAGATAAAAGCATTCAGTACTTC,CASSPGDKSIQYF
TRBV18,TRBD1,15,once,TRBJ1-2,TGTGCCAGCTCACTACCGGGACAGGGGTCGGATGGCTACACCTTC,CASSLPGQGSDGYTF
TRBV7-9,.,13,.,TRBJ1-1,TGTGCCAGCAGCTTAGCAGCTAACACTGAAGCTTTCTTT,CASSLAANTEAFF
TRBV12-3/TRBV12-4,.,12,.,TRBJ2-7,TGTGCCAGCAGAGCCGGGAGCTACGAGCAGTACTTC,CASRAGSYEQYF
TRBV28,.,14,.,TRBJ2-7,TGTGCCAGCAGTTTTGACCGGGAGACCTACGAGCAGTACTTC,CASSFDRETYEQYF
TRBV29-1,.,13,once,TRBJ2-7,TGCAGCGTTGACGCCCAGGGGACACGGGAGCAGTACTTC,CSVDAQGTREQYF
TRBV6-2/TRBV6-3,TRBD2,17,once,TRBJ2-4,TGTGCCAGCACCCCCTTAGCGGGGGGGCCGGTCAAAAACATTCAGTACTTC,CASTPLAGGPVKNIQYF